These 2 T cell receptor beta chains were sequenced from one sample in a study of cytomegalovirus exposure and HLA in healthy donors. 13 Jbeta primers and 60 Vbeta primers were used for the PCR. Only in-frame clones appear in the TCRdb table, and some are missing; sequencing was by immunoSEQ multiplex PCR. This sample has under 60,000 clones, with almost 85% found just once. Sequencing input: PBMCs. These receptors were collected from a man aged 45-65 years in good health and CMV-seronegative.

The chain couples TRBV4-1 to TRBJ1-1; TRBD1 matches 7 bases. This CDR3 has 21 amino acids. Germline V gene lookup returns CDR1 MGHRA and CDR2 YSYEKL. J was trimmed by 1 base and V by 1 base; bases with no gene match: 21. CDR3 protein: CASSQVRGGMLGTYKNTEAFF. CDR3 bases: TGCGCCAGCAGCCAAGTCCGAGGGGGCATGTTGGGGACTTACAAGAACACTGAAGCTTTCTTT.

As to this clone: Here the CDR3 omits its conserved ending phenylalanine or tryptophan, so a read error is the likely source. The chain employs TRBV6-1 and TRBJ1-5; D is perhaps TRBD1 (6 bases). The CDR3 contains 15 residues. Trimming stripped 1 base from V and 1 base from J, with 8 bases between. Germline CDR1 is MNHNS and CDR2 is SASEGT. The chain's CDR3 is CASSEEGESNQPQHL. The CDR3 region has the DNA TGTGCCAGCAGTGAAGAGGGGGAGAGCAATCAGCCCCAGCATCTT.